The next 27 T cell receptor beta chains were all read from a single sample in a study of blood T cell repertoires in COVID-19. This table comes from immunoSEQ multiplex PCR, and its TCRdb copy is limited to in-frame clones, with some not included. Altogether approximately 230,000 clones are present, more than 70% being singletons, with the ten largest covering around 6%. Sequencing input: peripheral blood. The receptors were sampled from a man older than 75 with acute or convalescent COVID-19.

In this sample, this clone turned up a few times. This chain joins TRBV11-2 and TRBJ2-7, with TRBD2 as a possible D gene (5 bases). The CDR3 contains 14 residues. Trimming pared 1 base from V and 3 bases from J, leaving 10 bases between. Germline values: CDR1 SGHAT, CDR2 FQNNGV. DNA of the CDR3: TGTGCCAGCAGCTTAGGAGGACGGGACTACGAGCAGTACTTC. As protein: CASSLGGRDYEQYF.

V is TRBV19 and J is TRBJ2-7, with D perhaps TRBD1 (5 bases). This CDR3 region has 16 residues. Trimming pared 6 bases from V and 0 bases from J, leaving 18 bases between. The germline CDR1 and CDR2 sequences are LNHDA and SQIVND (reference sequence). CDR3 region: CASRESGAQSSYEQYF. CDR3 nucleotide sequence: TGTGCCAGTAGAGAGAGTGGGGCACAGAGCTCCTACGAGCAGTACTTC.

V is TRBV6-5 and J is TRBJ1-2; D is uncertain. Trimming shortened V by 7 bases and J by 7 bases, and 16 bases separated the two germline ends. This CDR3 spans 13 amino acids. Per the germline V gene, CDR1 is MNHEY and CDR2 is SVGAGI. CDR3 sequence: CASISVGAGGYTF. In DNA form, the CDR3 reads TGTGCCAGCATTAGTGTGGGCGCTGGTGGCTACACCTTC.

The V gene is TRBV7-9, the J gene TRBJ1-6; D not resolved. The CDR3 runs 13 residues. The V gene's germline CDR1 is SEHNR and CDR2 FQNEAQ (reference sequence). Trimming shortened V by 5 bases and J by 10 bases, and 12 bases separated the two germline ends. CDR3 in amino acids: CASSLGSESPLHF. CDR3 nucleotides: TGTGCCAGCAGCCTAGGGTCTGAGTCACCCCTCCACTTT.

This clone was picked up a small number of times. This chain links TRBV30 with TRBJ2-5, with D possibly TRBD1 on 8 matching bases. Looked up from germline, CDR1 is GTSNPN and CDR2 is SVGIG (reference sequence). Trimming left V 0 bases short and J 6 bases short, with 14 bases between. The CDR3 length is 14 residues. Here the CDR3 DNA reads TGTGCCTGGAGTGTACAGGGGGGGTCCCAGACCCAGTACTTC. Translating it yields CAWSVQGGSQTQYF.

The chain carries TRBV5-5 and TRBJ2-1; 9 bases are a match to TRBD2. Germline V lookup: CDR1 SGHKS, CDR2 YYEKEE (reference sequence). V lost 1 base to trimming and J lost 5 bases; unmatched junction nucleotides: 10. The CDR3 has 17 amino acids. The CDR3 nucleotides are TGTGCCAGCAGCTTGAAGGCGGCGGGAGGGATACACAATGAGCAGTTCTTC. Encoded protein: CASSLKAAGGIHNEQFF.

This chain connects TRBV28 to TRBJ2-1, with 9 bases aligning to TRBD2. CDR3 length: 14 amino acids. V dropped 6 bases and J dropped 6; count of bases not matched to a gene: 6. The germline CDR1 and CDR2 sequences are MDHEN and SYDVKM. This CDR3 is CASRAGGPVNEQFF. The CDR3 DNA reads TGTGCCAGCAGGGCGGGGGGGCCCGTCAATGAGCAGTTCTTC.

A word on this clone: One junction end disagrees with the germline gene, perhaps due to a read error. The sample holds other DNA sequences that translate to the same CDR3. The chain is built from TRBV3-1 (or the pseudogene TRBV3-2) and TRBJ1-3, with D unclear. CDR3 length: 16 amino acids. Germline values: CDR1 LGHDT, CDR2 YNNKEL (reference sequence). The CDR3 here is CASSQGIGIPGNTIYF. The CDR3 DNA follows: TGTGCCAGCAGCCAAGGTATCGGGATTCCTGGAAACACTATATATTTT.

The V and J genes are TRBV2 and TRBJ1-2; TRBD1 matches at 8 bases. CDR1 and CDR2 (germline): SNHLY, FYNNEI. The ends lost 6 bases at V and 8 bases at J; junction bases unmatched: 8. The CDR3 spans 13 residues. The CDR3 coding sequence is TGTGCCAGCAGCGTGGACAGGGAGGGAGGCTACACCTTC. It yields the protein CASSVDREGGYTF. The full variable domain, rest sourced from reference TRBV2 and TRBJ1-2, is EPEVTQTPSHQVTQMGQEVILRCVPISNHLYFYWYRQILGQKVEFLVSFYNNEISEKSEIFDDQFSVERPDGSNFTLKIRSTKLEDSAMYFCASSVDREGGYTFGSGTRLTVV.

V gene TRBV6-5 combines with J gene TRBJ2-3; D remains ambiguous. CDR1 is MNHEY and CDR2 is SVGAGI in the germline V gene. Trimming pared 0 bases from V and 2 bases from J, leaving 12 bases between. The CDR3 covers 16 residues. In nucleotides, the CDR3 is TGTGCCAGCAGTTACTCAGTATCCTATCCCACAGATACGCAGTATTTT. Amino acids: CASSYSVSYPTDTQYF.

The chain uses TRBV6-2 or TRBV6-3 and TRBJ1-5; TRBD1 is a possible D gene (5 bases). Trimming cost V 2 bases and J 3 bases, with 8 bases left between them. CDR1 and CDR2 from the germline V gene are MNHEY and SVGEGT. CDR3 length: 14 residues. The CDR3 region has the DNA TGTGCCAGCAGTTACGGGGGGTCCAATCAGCCCCAGCATTTT. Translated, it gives CASSYGGSNQPQHF.

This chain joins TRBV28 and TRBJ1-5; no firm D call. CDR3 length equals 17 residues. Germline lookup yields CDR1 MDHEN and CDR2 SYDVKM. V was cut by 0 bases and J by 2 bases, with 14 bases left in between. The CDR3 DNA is TGTGCCAGCAGTTTATGGGGTGCGGGAGGAGGCAATCAGCCCCAGCATTTT. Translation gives CASSLWGAGGGNQPQHF.

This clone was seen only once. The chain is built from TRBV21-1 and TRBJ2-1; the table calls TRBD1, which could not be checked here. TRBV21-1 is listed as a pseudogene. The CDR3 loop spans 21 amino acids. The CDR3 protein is CASSKAWTGEVTDTTGNEQFF. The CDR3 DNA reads TGTGCCAGCAGCAAAGCGTGGACAGGGGAGGTCACGGACACAACGGGAAATGAGCAGTTCTTC.

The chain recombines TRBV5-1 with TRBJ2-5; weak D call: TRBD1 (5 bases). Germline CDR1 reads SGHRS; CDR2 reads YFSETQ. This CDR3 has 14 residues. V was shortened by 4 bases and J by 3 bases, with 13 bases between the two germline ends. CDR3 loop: CASSPRASEETQYF. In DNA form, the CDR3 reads TGCGCCAGCAGCCCCAGGGCATCGGAAGAGACCCAGTACTTC.

In nucleotides, the CDR3 is TGCGCCAGCAGCGCGACCAAGGGGGTCCCGAAGAAGGGAGACACTGAAGCTTTCTTT. Encoded protein: CASSATKGVPKKGDTEAFF. V is TRBV5-1 and J is TRBJ1-1, with D maybe TRBD1 (6 bases). Trimming removed 4 bases at V and 3 bases at J, with 28 bases between. Germline loops: CDR1 SGHRS, CDR2 YFSETQ. The length of the CDR3 is 19 residues. The full variable domain, in which reference TRBV5-1 and TRBJ1-1 provide the parts outside the CDR3, is KAGVTQTPRYLIKTRGQQVTLSCSPISGHRSVSWYQQTPGQGLQFLFEYFSETQRNKGNFPGRFSGRQFSNSRSEMNVSTLELGDSALYLCASSATKGVPKKGDTEAFFGQGTRLTVV.

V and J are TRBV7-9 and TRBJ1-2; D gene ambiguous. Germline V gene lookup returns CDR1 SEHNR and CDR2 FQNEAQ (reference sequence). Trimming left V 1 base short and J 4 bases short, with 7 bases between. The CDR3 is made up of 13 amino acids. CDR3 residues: CASSLDPFYGYTF. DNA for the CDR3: TGTGCCAGCAGCTTAGATCCGTTCTATGGCTACACCTTC.

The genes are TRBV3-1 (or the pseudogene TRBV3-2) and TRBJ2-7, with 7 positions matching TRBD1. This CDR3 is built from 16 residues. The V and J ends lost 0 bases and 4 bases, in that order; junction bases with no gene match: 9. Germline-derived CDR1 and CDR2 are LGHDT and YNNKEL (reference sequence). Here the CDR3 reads CASSQDRRQGEYEQYF. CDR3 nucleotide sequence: TGTGCCAGCAGCCAAGATCGCCGACAGGGAGAGTACGAGCAGTACTTC.

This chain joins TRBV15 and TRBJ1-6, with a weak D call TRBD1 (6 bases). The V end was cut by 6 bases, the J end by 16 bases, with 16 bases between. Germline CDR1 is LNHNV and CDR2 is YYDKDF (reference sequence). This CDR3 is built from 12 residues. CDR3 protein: CATRFVQGPLHF. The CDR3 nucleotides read TGTGCCACCAGATTTGTGCAGGGGCCGCTCCACTTT.

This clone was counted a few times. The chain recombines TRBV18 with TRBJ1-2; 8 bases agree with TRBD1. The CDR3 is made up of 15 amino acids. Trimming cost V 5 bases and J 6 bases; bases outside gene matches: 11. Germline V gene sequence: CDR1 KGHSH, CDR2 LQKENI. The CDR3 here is CASSVPGQGRNGYTF. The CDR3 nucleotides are TGTGCCAGCTCAGTGCCTGGACAGGGAAGGAATGGCTACACCTTC. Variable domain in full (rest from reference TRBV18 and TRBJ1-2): NAGVMQNPRHLVRRRGQEARLRCSPMKGHSHVYWYRQLPEEGLKFMVYLQKENIIDESGMPKERFSAEFPKEGPSILRIQQVVRGDSAAYFCASSVPGQGRNGYTFGSGTRLTVV.

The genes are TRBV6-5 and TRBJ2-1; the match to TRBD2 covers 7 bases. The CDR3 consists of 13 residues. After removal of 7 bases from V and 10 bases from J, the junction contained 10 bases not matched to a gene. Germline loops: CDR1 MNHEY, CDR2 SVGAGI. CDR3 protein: CASIQTAGVEQFF. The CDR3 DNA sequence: TGTGCCAGCATACAGACCGCGGGGGTCGAGCAGTTCTTC.

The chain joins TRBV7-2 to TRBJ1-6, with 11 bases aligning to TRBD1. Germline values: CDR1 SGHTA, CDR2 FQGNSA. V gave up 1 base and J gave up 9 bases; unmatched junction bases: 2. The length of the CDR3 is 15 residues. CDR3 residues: CASSLGGQGGSPLHF. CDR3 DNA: TGTGCCAGCAGCTTAGGGGGACAGGGGGGTTCACCCCTCCACTTT.

The CDR3 DNA follows: TGCAGCGTACAAACTAGCGGGGGGCCCTACGAGCAGTACTTC. Amino acids: CSVQTSGGPYEQYF. The gene calls are TRBV29-1 and TRBJ2-7, with 12 nucleotides matching TRBD2. V trimming: 6 bases; J trimming: 2 bases; junction bases outside the gene matches: 5. Germline-derived CDR1 and CDR2 are SQVTM and ANQGSEA. The CDR3 covers 14 residues.

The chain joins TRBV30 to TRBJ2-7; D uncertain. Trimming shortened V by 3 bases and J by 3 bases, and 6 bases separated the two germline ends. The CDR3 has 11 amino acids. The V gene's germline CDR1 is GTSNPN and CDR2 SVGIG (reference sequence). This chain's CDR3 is CAWSPGYEQYF. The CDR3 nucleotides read TGTGCCTGGAGCCCCGGCTACGAGCAGTACTTC.

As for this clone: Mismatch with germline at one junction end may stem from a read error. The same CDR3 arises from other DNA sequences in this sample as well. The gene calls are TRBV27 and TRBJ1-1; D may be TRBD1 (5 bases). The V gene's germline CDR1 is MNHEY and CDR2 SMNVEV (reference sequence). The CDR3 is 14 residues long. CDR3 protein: CASTQGTANTEAFF. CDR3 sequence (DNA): TGTGCCAGCACCCAGGGCACGGCGAACACTGAAGCCTTCTTT.

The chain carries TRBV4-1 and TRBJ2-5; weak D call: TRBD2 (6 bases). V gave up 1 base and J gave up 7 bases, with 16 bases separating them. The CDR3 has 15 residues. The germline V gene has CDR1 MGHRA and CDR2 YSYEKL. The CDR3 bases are TGCGCCAGCAGCCAAGGGGACGGGGGTCCGGGGACCCAGTACTTC. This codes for CASSQGDGGPGTQYF.

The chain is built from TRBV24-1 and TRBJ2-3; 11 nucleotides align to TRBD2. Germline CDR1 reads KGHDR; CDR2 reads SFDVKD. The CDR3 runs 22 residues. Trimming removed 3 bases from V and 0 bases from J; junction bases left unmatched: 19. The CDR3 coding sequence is TGTGCCACCAGTGATAGAGGGGTAACTAGCGGGAGTAGGATTGCTAGCACAGATACGCAGTATTTT. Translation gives CATSDRGVTSGSRIASTDTQYF.

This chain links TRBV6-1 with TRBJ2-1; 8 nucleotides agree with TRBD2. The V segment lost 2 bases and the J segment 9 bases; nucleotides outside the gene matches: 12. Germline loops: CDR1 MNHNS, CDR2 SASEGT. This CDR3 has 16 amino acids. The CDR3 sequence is CASSERSAGGGSEQFF. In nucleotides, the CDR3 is TGTGCCAGCAGTGAACGTAGTGCGGGAGGCGGGTCTGAGCAGTTCTTC.